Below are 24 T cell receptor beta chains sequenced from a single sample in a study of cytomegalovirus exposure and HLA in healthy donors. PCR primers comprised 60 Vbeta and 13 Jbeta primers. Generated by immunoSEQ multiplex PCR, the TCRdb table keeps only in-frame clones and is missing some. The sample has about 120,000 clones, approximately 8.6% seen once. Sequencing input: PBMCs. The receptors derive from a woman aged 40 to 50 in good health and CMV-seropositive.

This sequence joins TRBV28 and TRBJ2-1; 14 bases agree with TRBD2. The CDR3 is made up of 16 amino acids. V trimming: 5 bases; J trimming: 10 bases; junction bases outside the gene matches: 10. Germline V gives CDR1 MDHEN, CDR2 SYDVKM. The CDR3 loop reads CASSAETSGGAWEQFF. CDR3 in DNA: TGTGCCAGCAGTGCCGAGACTAGCGGGGGGGCCTGGGAGCAGTTCTTC.

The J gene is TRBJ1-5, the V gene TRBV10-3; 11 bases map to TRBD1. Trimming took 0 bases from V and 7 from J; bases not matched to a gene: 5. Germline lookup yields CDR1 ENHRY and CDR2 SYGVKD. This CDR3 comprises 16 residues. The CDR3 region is CAISESGDRGNQPQHF. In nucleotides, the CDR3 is TGTGCCATCAGTGAGTCCGGGGACAGGGGGAACCAGCCCCAGCATTTT.

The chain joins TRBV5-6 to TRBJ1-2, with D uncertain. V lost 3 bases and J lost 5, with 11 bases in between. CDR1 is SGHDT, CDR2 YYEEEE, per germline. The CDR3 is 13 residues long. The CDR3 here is CASSSDKKYGYTF. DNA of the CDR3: TGTGCCAGCAGCTCAGACAAAAAATATGGCTACACCTTC.

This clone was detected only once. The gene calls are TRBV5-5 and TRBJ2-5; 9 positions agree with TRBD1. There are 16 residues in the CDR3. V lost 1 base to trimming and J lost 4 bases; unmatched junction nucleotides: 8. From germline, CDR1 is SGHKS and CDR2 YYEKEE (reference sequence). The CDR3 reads CASSLSRTGDLETQYF. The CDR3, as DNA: TGTGCCAGCAGCTTGTCCCGGACAGGGGACCTAGAGACCCAGTACTTC.

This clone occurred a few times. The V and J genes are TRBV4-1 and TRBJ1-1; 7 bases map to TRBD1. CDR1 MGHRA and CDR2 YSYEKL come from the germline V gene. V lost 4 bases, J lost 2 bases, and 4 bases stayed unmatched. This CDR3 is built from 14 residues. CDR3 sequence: CASSRQGGNTEAFF. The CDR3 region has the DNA TGCGCCAGCAGCCGACAGGGCGGTAACACTGAAGCTTTCTTT.

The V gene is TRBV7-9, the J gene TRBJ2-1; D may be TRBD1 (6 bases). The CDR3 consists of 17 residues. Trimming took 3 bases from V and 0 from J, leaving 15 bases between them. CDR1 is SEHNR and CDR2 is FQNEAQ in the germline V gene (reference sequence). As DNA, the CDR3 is TGTGCCAGCAGCTTTGTCGGGACAACCGTCTCCTACAATGAGCAGTTCTTC. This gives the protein CASSFVGTTVSYNEQFF.

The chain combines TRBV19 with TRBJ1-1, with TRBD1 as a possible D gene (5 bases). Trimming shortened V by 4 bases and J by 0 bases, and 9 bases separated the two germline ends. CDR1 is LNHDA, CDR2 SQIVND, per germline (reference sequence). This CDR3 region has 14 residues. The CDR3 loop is CASSKDTMNTEAFF. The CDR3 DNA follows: TGTGCCAGTAGTAAGGACACAATGAACACTGAAGCTTTCTTT.

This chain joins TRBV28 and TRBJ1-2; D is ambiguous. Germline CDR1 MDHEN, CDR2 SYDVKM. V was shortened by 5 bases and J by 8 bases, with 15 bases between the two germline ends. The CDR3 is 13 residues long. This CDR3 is CASSNLRARGYTF. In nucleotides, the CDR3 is TGTGCCAGCAGTAATTTGAGGGCGCGGGGCTACACCTTC.

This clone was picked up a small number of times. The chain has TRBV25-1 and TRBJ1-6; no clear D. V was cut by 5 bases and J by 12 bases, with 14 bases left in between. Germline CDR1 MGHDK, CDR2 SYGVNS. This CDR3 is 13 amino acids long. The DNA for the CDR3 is TGTGCCAGCAGTTCCCCGATCTCAGGACCCCTCCACTTT. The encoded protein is CASSSPISGPLHF.

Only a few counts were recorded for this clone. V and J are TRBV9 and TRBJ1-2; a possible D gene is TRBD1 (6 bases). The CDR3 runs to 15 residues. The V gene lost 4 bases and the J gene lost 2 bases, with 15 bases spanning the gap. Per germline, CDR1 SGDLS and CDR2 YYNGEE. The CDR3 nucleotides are TGTGCCAGCAGCACTCGGACAGACCCCAACTATGGCTACACCTTC. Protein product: CASSTRTDPNYGYTF. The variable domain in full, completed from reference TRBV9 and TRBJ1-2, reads DSGVTQTPKHLITATGQRVTLRCSPRSGDLSVYWYQQSLDQGLQFLIQYYNGEERAKGNILERFSAQQFPDLHSELNLSSLELGDSALYFCASSTRTDPNYGYTFGSGTRLTVV.

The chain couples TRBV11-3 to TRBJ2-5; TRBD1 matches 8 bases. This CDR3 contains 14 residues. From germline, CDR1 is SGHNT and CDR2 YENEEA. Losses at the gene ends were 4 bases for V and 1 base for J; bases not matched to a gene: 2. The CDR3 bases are TGTGCCAGCAGCTCGGACAGGGCCCAAGAGACCCAGTACTTC. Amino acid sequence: CASSSDRAQETQYF.

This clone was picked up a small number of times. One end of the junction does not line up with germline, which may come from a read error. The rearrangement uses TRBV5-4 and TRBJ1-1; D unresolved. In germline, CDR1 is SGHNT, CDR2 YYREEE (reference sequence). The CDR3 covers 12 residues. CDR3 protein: CAIRNMNIEAFF. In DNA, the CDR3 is TGTGCCATCAGAAACATGAACATTGAAGCTTTCTTT.

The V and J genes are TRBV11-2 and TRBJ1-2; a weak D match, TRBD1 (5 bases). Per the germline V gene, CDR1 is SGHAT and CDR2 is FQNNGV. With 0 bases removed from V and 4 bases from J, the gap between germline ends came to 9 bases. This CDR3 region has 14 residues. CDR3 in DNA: TGTGCCAGCAGCTTAGATACGGGGGGCTATGGCTACACCTTC. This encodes CASSLDTGGYGYTF. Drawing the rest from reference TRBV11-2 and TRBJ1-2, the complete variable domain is EAGVAQSPRYKIIEKRQSVAFWCNPISGHATLYWYQQILGQGPKLLIQFQNNGVVDDSQLPKDRFSAERLKGVDSTLKIQPAKLEDSAVYLCASSLDTGGYGYTFGSGTRLTVV.

CDR3 in DNA: TGTGCCAGCAGCGAGGAGGGCCTATCTTACGAGCAGTACTTC. As protein: CASSEEGLSYEQYF. J is TRBJ2-7 and V is TRBV6-1; TRBD2 might be the D (6 bases). Germline CDR1 is MNHNS and CDR2 is SASEGT. Trimming left V 6 bases short and J 4 bases short, with 16 bases between. The CDR3 spans 14 residues.

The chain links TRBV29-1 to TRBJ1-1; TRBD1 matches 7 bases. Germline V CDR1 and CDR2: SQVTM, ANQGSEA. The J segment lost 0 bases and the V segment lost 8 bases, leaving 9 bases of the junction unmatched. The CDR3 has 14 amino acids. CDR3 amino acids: CSPRDSPMNTEAFF. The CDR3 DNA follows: TGCAGCCCTCGGGACAGCCCCATGAACACTGAAGCTTTCTTT.

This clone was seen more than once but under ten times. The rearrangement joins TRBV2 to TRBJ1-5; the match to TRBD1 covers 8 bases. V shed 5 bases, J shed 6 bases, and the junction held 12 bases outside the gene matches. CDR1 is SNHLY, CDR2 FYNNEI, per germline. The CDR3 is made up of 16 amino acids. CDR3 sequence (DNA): TGTGCCAGCAGTACCCCCGGACAGGGTAACGGTCAGCCCCAGCATTTT. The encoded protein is CASSTPGQGNGQPQHF.

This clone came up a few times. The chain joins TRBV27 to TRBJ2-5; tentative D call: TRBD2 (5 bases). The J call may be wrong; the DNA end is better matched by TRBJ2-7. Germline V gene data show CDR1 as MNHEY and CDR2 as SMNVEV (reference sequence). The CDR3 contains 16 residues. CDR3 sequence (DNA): TGTGCCAGCAGTTTATCCAGGCTTGGGAGTCCCTACGAGCAGTACTTC. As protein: CASSLSRLGSPYEQYF.

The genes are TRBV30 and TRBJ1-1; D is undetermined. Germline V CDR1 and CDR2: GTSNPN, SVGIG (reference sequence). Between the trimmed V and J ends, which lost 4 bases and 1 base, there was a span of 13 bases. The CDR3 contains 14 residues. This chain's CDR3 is CAWIDSVSNTEAFF. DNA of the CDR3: TGTGCCTGGATCGACTCGGTTTCGAACACTGAAGCTTTCTTT.

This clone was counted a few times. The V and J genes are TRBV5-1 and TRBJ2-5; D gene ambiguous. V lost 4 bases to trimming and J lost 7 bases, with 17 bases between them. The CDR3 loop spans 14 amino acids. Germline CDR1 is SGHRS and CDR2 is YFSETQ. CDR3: CASSRLEVPGTQYF. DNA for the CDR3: TGCGCCAGCAGCAGGTTAGAGGTACCGGGGACCCAGTACTTC.

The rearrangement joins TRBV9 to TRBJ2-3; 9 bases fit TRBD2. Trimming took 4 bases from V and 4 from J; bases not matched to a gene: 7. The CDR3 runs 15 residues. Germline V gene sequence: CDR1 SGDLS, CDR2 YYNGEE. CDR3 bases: TGTGCCAGCAGCCAGGCGGCTAGCGGGGCAGATACGCAGTATTTT. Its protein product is CASSQAASGADTQYF.

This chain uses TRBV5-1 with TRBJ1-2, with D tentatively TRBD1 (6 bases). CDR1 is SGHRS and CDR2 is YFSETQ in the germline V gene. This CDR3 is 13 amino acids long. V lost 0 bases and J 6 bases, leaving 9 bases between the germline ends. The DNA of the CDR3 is TGCGCCAGCAGCTTGGTGGCAGGGGATGGCTACACCTTC. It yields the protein CASSLVAGDGYTF.

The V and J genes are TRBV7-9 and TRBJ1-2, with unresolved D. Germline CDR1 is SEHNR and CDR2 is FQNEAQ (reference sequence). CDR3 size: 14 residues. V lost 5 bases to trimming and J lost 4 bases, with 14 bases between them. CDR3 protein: CASSVTLGVYGYTF. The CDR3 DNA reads TGTGCCAGCAGCGTTACCCTGGGAGTCTATGGCTACACCTTC. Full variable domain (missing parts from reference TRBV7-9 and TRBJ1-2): DTGVSQNPRHKITKRGQNVTFRCDPISEHNRLYWYRQTLGQGPEFLTYFQNEAQLEKSRLLSDRFSAERPKGSFSTLEIQRTEQGDSAMYLCASSVTLGVYGYTFGSGTRLTVV.

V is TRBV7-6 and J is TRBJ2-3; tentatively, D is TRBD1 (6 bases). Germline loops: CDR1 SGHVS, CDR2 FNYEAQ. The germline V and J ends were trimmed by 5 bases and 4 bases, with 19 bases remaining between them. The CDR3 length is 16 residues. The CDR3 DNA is TGTGCCAGCAGCATTCAGTCTGGTTGGGGGCCAGATACGCAGTATTTT. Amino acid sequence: CASSIQSGWGPDTQYF.

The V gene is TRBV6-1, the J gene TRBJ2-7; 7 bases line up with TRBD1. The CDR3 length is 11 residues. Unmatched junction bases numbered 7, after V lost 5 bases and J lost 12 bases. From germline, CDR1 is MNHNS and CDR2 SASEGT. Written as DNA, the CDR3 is TGTGCCAGCAGTTCCGGACAGGCTGGGTACTTC. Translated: CASSSGQAGYF.